Listed below are T cell receptor beta chains from one sample, sequenced in a study of CD8 T cells in ankylosing spondylitis. TCRdb called the 5' RACE reads again in MiXCR, with one record for every CDR3 protein. This table holds around 490,000 distinct CDR3 sequences, about 5% found once. Sequenced sample: blood, either unsorted or a sorted T cell fraction (not recorded which). Every receptor here comes from a male donor with ankylosing spondylitis. The CDR3 runs from the conserved cysteine through the conserved F or W. Each record gives: J gene, D gene, V gene, clone size, CDR3 DNA, CDR3 protein. The D gene is left open where the match is weak. For some rows the clone size is stated as once, few or many, or as a class when expanded; others skip it.

TRBJ1-2,TRBD1,TRBV5-1,many,TGCGCCAGCAGCCTGGGACAGTTCCTCTATGGCTACACCTTC,CASSLGQFLYGYTF
TRBJ2-1,TRBD1,TRBV20-1,NA,TGCAGTGCTAGAGATCGGGGAGGGACAGGGAACTACAATGAGCAGTTCTTC,CSARDRGGTGNYNEQFF
TRBJ1-1,NA,TRBV12-3/TRBV12-4,many,TGTGCCAGCAGTTTTGTGAACACTGAAGCTTTCTTT,CASSFVNTEAFF
TRBJ2-6,NA,TRBV10-3,NA,TGTGCCATCCAAGTTTACAGCCTAAGCTCTGGGGCCAACGTCCTGACTTTC,CAIQVYSLSSGANVLTF
TRBJ2-6,TRBD1,TRBV5-1,NA,TGCGCCAGCAGCCCGAAGACAGGGGGCGCTGGGGCCAACGTCCTGACTTTC,CASSPKTGGAGANVLTF
TRBJ2-2,TRBD2,TRBV29-1,many,TGCAGCGGCGAGGGGTCTAGCGGGAGTATCGGGGAGCTGTTTTTT,CSGEGSSGSIGELFF
TRBJ2-5,NA,TRBV7-9,many,TGTGCCAGCAGCTTAATCCGAGAGACCCAGTACTTC,CASSLIRETQYF
TRBJ2-1,NA,TRBV20-1,many,TGCAGTGCTAGCGATCGGGTGGGCTCCTACAATGAGCAGTTCTTC,CSASDRVGSYNEQFF
TRBJ1-1,NA,TRBV5-1,many,TGCGCCAGCAGCTTGGCTCCTCTACACGGGGCTTTCTTT,CASSLAPLHGAFF
TRBJ1-2,TRBD1,TRBV5-1,many,TGCGCCAGCAGCTACGACAGGGGCCGGGATGGCTACACCTTC,CASSYDRGRDGYTF
TRBJ2-1,NA,TRBV6-2/TRBV6-3,many,TGTGCCAGCTATGACGGCAATGAGCAGTTCTTC,CASYDGNEQFF
TRBJ2-1,TRBD2,TRBV7-9,many,TGTGCCAGCAGCTCCGGGACTAGCGGGAATGGTGAGCAGTTCTTC,CASSSGTSGNGEQFF
TRBJ2-2,NA,TRBV3-1,many,TGTGCCAGCAGCCAAGGTCCGAGTATCACCGGGGAGCTGTTTTTT,CASSQGPSITGELFF
TRBJ2-5,NA,TRBV29-1,NA,TGCAGCGTTGAAACTTTGGAGACCCAGTACTTC,CSVETLETQYF
TRBJ2-7,TRBD2,TRBV7-9,many,TGTGCCAGCAACCGACTAGCCGCCGAGGGCGAGCAGTACTTC,CASNRLAAEGEQYF
TRBJ2-5,NA,TRBV5-1,NA,TGCGCCAGCTCAAAAAGGGCAATACAAGAGACCCAGTACTTC,CASSKRAIQETQYF
TRBJ2-7,NA,TRBV6-2/TRBV6-3,many,TGTGCCAGCAGTTCCCCGGACCAGGACAGCATCAAGAGCTCCTACGAGCAGTACTTC,CASSSPDQDSIKSSYEQYF
TRBJ2-3,NA,TRBV5-1,many,TGCGCCAGCAGCTTGGACAGGGTGGGCACAGATACGCAGTATTTT,CASSLDRVGTDTQYF
TRBJ2-6,NA,TRBV6-2/TRBV6-3,many,TGTGCCAGCAGTTACAGCAGGGCTGGGGCCAACGTCCTGACTTTC,CASSYSRAGANVLTF
TRBJ1-4,NA,TRBV9,many,TGTGCCAGCAGTACCGGGATGAATGAAAAACTGTTTTTT,CASSTGMNEKLFF
TRBJ2-2,TRBD1,TRBV11-2,many,TGTGCCAGCAGCTTAGTAGGACAGGACAACACCGGGGAGCTGTTTTTT,CASSLVGQDNTGELFF
TRBJ2-3,TRBD2,TRBV25-1,many,TGTGCCAGCAGTGAATACAGACTAGCGGGAGGGGATACGCAGTATTTT,CASSEYRLAGGDTQYF
TRBJ2-1,NA,TRBV15,many,TGTGCCACCAGCAGAGAGGGACACGGCTACAATGAGCAGTTCTTC,CATSREGHGYNEQFF
TRBJ1-3,NA,TRBV25-1,many,TGTGCCAGCAGTGAAGAGGTGCGGAGCTCTGGAAACACCATATATTTT,CASSEEVRSSGNTIYF
TRBJ2-1,TRBD1,TRBV10-3,many,TGTGCCATCAACCGAGGGGGCTTGGGCTCCTACAATGAGCAGTTCTTC,CAINRGGLGSYNEQFF
TRBJ2-7,NA,TRBV20-1,many,TGCAGTGCTAGGGATGTTTCGCTAGCGTTAACCTACGAGCAGTACTTC,CSARDVSLALTYEQYF
TRBJ2-2,NA,TRBV18,many,TGTGCCAGCTCACCACTCCAGGGGTCGGGCACCGGGGAGCTGTTTTTT,CASSPLQGSGTGELFF
TRBJ1-2,TRBD1,TRBV7-9,many,TGTGCCAGCAGCACCACCGGGACAGCTTCTAACTATGGCTACACCTTC,CASSTTGTASNYGYTF
TRBJ1-6,TRBD1,TRBV11-2,many,TGTGCCAGCAGCCCCGAGGGGGGACAGGGACTCAATTTTTCACCCCTCCACTTT,CASSPEGGQGLNFSPLHF
TRBJ2-5,NA,TRBV20-1,many,TGCAGTGTGAAGAGCCTCGGGCGAGAGACCCAGTACTTC,CSVKSLGRETQYF
TRBJ2-7,NA,TRBV7-9,NA,TGTGCCAGCCGCGGATCCGGGAACCCCCAAGAGCAGTACTTC,CASRGSGNPQEQYF
TRBJ1-3,NA,TRBV10-3,many,TGTGCCATCAGGGTCCAGGGACCTGGAAACACCATATATTTT,CAIRVQGPGNTIYF
TRBJ1-2,NA,TRBV25-1,many,TGTGCCAGCAGTGAAGACCCGCGGGGCTACACCTTC,CASSEDPRGYTF
TRBJ2-5,TRBD1,TRBV2,few,TGTGCCAGCATTTGGACAGGGGGCGGCCAAGAGACCCAGTACTTC,CASIWTGGGQETQYF
TRBJ2-7,NA,TRBV7-9,few,TGTGCCAGCAGCTTTGGCGGCAGGGCAAAGCACGAGCAGTACTTC,CASSFGGRAKHEQYF
TRBJ2-5,TRBD2,TRBV4-2,NA,TGTGCCAGCAGCCAATTATCGACTAGCGGGGGCCAAGAGACCCAGTACTTC,CASSQLSTSGGQETQYF
TRBJ2-7,NA,TRBV3-1,many,TGTGCCAGCAGCCAACAAAAAGGGACCGAGCAGTACTTC,CASSQQKGTEQYF
TRBJ2-2,NA,TRBV20-1,many,TGCAGTGCTAGAGCAGGGGGGACAGACACCGGGGAGCTGTTTTTT,CSARAGGTDTGELFF
TRBJ2-3,NA,TRBV20-1,many,TGCAGTGCTAGTTGGGAGACCACAGATACGCAGTATTTT,CSASWETTDTQYF
TRBJ1-6,NA,TRBV9,many,TGTGCCAGCAGCGTTTCCAGGGCTAATAATTCACCCCTCCACTTT,CASSVSRANNSPLHF
TRBJ2-3,NA,TRBV10-3,NA,TGTGCCATCAGTCGACCGAGGGGGGGTAGCACAGATACGCAGTATTTT,CAISRPRGGSTDTQYF
TRBJ1-5,NA,TRBV3-1,NA,TGTGCCAGCAGCCAAGACGACACGATTAAGCCCCAGCATTTT,CASSQDDTIKPQHF
TRBJ2-1,NA,TRBV20-1,many,TGCAGTGCTCGGGCCCATTTTCGCGGGGATGGTAATGAGCAGTTCTTC,CSARAHFRGDGNEQFF
TRBJ2-3,NA,TRBV12-5,many,TGTGCTAGTGGTTTGGCAGGGGAAGATACGCAGTATTTT,CASGLAGEDTQYF
TRBJ1-2,NA,TRBV7-6,many,TGTGCCAGCAGCTTAGGCGGGCGAGCTAACTATGGCTACACCTTC,CASSLGGRANYGYTF
TRBJ2-1,NA,TRBV19,NA,TGTGCCACATCTCAGGGAGCGAGTAATGAGCAGTTCTTC,CATSQGASNEQFF
TRBJ2-7,TRBD2,TRBV28,many,TGTGCCAGCAGTTTAGCCGGGACTACATCCTACGAGCAGTACTTC,CASSLAGTTSYEQYF
TRBJ2-7,TRBD2,TRBV6-2/TRBV6-3,few,TGTGCCAGCAGGATAAGCGGGAGGGACGAGCAGTACTTC,CASRISGRDEQYF
TRBJ1-1,NA,TRBV5-1,many,TGCGCCAGCAGCTTGGAGGGCTCGAACACTGAAGCTTTCTTT,CASSLEGSNTEAFF
TRBJ2-1,NA,TRBV5-1,many,TGCGCCAGCAGCCCGAGTGTCTGGAGCGATGAGCAGTTCTTC,CASSPSVWSDEQFF
TRBJ2-7,NA,TRBV6-1,many,TGTGCCAGCAAGGCCTACAGCTCCTACGAGCAGTACTTC,CASKAYSSYEQYF
TRBJ1-2,TRBD1,TRBV7-9,many,TGTGCCAGCAGCATCTCTCCGGGACAGGGGGATTATGGCTACACCTTC,CASSISPGQGDYGYTF
TRBJ2-1,TRBD2,TRBV5-1,many,TGCGCCAGCAGCTTCACCCCAGCGGGAGGGTACAATGAGCAGTTCTTC,CASSFTPAGGYNEQFF
TRBJ1-1,NA,TRBV5-1,many,TGCGCCAGCAGCTGGAATCCGGGGTCGAACACTGAAGCTTTCTTT,CASSWNPGSNTEAFF